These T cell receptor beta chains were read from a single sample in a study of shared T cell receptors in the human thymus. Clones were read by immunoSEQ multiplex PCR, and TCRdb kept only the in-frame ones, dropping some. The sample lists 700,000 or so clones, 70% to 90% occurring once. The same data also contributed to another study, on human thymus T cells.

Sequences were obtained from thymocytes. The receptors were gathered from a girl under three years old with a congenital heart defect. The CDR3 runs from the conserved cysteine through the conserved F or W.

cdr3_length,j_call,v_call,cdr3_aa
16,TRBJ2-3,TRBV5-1,CASSLPDRGLTDTQYF
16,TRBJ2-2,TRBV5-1,CASSEPTGLNTGELFF
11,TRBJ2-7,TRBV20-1,CSAGTDYEQYF
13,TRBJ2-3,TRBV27,CASSSRRADTQYF
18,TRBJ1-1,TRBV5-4,CASTLSGQGPERDTEAFF
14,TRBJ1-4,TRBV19,CASSMWQANEKLFF
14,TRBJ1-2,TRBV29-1,CSPGAGGQGGGYTF
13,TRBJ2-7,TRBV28,CASSLSRYYEQYF
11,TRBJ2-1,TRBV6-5,CASTSGGPPFF
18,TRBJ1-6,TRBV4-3,CASSQEISKTGLDSPLHF
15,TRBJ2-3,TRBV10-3,CAIRRGREGTDTQYF
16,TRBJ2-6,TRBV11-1,CASSQRQSSGANVLTF
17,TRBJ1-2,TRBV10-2,CASRRSDRGSENYGYTF
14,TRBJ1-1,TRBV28,CASSSTGGNTEAFF
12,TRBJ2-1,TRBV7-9,CASSSPDNEQFF
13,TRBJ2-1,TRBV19,CASSAIRGNEQFF
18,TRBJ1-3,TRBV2,CASSPSVGRGSSGNTIYF
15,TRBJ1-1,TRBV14,CASSQEAGRITEAFF
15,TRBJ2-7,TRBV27,CASSSGTGTAYEQYF
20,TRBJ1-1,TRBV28,CASSSGQGRGLLFMNTEAFF
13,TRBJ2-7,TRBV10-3,CAISESRGGVWYF
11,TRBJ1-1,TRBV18,CASSPLGEAFF
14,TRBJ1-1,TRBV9,CASSVATVNTEAFF
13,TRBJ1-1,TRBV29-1,CSVEDVGAGEAFF
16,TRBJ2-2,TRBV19,CASSMDSGGPGGELFF
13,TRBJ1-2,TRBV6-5,CASSRSGAYGYTF
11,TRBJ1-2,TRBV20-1,CSASGDYGYTF
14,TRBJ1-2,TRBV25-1,CASRAEGGPARYTF
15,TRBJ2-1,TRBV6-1,CASSEFRGRVNEQFF
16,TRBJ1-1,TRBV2,CASSEAGTERNTEAFF
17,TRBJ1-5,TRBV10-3,CAISESRTGGTNQPQHF
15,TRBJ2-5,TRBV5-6,CASNPGIALRETQYF
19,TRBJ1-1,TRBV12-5,CASGRGASIGRDLDTEAFF
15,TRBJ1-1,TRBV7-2,CASSYRLVPDTEAFF
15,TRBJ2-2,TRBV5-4,CASSSDRANTGELFF
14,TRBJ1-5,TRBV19,CASSIVAGTQPQHF
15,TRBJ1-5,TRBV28,CASSPRDRVLQPQHF
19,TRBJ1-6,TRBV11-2,CASSSKTGWISSYNSPLHF
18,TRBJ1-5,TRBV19,CASSRDTPSVYSNQPQHF
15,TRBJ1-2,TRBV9,CASRIPGAGNYGYTF
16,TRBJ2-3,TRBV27,CASSAGLAGITDTQYF
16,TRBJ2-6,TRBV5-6,CASSGGSHSGANVLTF
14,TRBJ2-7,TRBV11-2,CASSWTGGSYEQYF
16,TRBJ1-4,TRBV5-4,CASSLGYREPNEKLFF
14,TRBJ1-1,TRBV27,CASTPTRGNTEAFF
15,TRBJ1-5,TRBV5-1,CASSLEGGSNQPQHF
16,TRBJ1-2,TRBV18,CASSPRSGEGEDGYTF